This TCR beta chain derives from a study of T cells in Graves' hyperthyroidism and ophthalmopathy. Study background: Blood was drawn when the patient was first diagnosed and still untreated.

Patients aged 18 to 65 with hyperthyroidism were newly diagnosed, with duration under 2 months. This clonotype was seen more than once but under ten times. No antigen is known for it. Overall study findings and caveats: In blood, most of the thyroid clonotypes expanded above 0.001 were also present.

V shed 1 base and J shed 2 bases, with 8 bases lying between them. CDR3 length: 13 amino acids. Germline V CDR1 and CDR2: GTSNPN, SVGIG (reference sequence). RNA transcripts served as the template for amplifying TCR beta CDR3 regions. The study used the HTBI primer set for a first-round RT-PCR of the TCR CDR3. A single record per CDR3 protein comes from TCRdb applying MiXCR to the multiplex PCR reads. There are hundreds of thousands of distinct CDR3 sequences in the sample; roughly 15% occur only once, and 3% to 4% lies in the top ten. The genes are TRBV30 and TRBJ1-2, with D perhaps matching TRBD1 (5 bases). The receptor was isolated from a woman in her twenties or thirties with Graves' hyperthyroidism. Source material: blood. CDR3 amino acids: CAWSGGENYGYTF. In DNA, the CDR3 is TGTGCCTGGAGTGGAGGGGAAAACTATGGCTACACCTTC.